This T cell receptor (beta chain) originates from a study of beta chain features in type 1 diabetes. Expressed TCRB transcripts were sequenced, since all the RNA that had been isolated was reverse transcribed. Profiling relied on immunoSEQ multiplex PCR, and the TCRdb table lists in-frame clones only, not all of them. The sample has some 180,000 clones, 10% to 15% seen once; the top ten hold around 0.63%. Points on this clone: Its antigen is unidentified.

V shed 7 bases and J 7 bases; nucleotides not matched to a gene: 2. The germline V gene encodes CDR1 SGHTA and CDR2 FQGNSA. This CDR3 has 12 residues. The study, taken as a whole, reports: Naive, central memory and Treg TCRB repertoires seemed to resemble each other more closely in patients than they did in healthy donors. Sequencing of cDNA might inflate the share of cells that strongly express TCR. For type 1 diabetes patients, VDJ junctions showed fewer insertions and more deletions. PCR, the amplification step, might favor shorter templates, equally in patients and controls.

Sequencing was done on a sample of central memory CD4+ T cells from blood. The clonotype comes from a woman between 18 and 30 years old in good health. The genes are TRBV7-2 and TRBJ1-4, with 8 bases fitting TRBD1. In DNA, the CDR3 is TGTGCCAGCAAAACAGGGGGTGAAAAACTGTTTTTT. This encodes CASKTGGEKLFF. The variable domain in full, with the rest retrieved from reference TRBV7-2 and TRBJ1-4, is GAGVSQSPSNKVTEKGKDVELRCDPISGHTALYWYRQSLGQGLEFLIYFQGNSAPDKSGLPSDRFSAERTGGSVSTLTIQRTQQEDSAVYLCASKTGGEKLFFGSGTQLSVL.